This TCR beta chain is from a study of blood T cell repertoires in COVID-19. Study-wide background: Material from acute and convalescent COVID-19 was sourced from the United States, Italy and Spain.

Original analysis: Amplification of reference gene primers was used by the study to estimate nucleated cell counts. Produced via immunoSEQ multiplex PCR; TCRdb's table is partial and in-frame only. That table is the source of V, J and clone size, and D and trimming were worked out from the DNA. The table has around 120,000 clones, approximately 90% seen once. This clonotype originated in a woman of 80 years or more with acute or convalescent COVID-19. The sample consisted of peripheral blood.

CDR3 region: CASSDQQYTGELFF. The DNA of the CDR3 is TGTGCCAGCAGCGACCAACAGTACACCGGGGAGCTGTTTTTT. This chain connects TRBV9 to TRBJ2-2; D unclear. This CDR3 contains 14 residues. V gave up 3 bases and J gave up 3 bases, with 9 bases separating them. Germline V lookup: CDR1 SGDLS, CDR2 YYNGEE.